The next 30 T cell receptor beta chains were all read from a single sample in a study of tumor-infiltrating lymphocytes in primary liver carcinoma. Alongside blood RNA obtained from unsorted whole blood, germline DNA was also extracted. With 500 to 650 ng total RNA as template and a constant-region primer, TCR beta cDNA was made. The TCR beta library was amplified through three nested multiplex PCR rounds in a modified ARM-PCR procedure. TRBV1-TRBV30 forward primers paired with a C-beta reverse primer were used in the first two PCR rounds, which ran approximately 10 cycles each. TCRdb fed the multiplex PCR reads into MiXCR, producing one record per CDR3 protein. The profile shows about 320,000 distinct CDR3 sequences, over 55% of them singletons. Sequenced input: peripheral blood. Receptors originate from a man in his forties with primary liver carcinoma and hepatitis B virus infection.

This clonotype occurred a few times. The chain links TRBV5-4 to TRBJ1-2, with no clear D. V dropped 4 bases and J dropped 5 bases, with 15 bases sitting between them. Germline CDR1 is SGHNT and CDR2 is YYREEE (reference sequence). The CDR3 covers 14 residues. The CDR3, as DNA: TGTGCCAGCAGCCTCGGAAGGCAGTTATATGGCTACACCTTC. It encodes CASSLGRQLYGYTF. Full variable domain (outside the CDR3, taken from reference TRBV5-4 and TRBJ1-2): ETGVTQSPTHLIKTRGQQVTLRCSSQSGHNTVSWYQQALGQGPQFIFQYYREEENGRGNFPPRFSGLQFPNYSSELNVNALELDDSALYLCASSLGRQLYGYTFGSGTRLTVV.

With regard to this clonotype: This may arise from a read error, as a much more abundant clone is one base away. The chain joins TRBV6-6 to TRBJ2-7; tentative D call: TRBD1 (5 bases). Per germline, CDR1 MNHNY and CDR2 SVGAGI (reference sequence). The CDR3 covers 16 residues. The CDR3 spells CACSFNRPISSYEQYF. The CDR3 DNA reads TGTGCCTGCAGTTTCAACAGGCCAATAAGCTCCTACGAGCAGTACTTC.

Points on this clonotype: A read error may account for a junction end that differs from germline. This chain connects TRBV5-1 to TRBJ2-5; D is uncertain. The germline CDR1 and CDR2 sequences are SGHRS and YFSETQ. There are 15 residues in the CDR3. The CDR3: CASSLVPTQQGTQYF. CDR3 bases: TGCGCCAGCAGCTTGGTGCCGACCCAACAAGGGACCCAGTACTTC.

Comments on this clonotype: This may stem from a read error, because a much larger clone lies one nucleotide away. The rearrangement uses TRBV6-1 and TRBJ2-1, with D unresolved. This CDR3 is 11 amino acids long. The germline CDR1 and CDR2 sequences are MNHNS and SASEGT. Written as DNA, the CDR3 is TGTGCCAGCAGTGAAGAGGATTGGCGGTTATTC. Translating gives CASSEEDWRLF.

This clonotype was observed at least ten times. The genes are TRBV6-5 and TRBJ2-1, with 7 bases matching TRBD1. The germline V gene encodes CDR1 MNHEY and CDR2 SVGAGI. The V gene end was trimmed by 6 bases and the J gene end by 5 bases; junction bases not matched to a gene: 10. The CDR3 contains 15 residues. CDR3 sequence: CASSRRIDRDNEQFF. The CDR3, as DNA: TGTGCCAGCAGCCGTCGCATAGACAGGGACAATGAGCAGTTCTTC.

This clonotype was detected many times. J is TRBJ2-3 and V is TRBV11-3, with 14 bases aligning to TRBD2. This CDR3 has 16 amino acids. Losses at the gene ends were 3 bases for V and 6 bases for J; bases not matched to a gene: 5. CDR1 and CDR2 from the germline V gene are SGHNT and YENEEA. The CDR3 DNA follows: TGTGCCAGCAGCTTTGGGACTAGCGGGAGAGTGGATACGCAGTATTTT. Its protein product is CASSFGTSGRVDTQYF.

V usage is TRBV18 and J usage is TRBJ1-6, with 7 bases that match TRBD1. The germline CDR1 and CDR2 sequences are KGHSH and LQKENI. V gave up 6 bases and J gave up 7 bases; unmatched junction bases: 6. The CDR3 is made up of 14 amino acids. As DNA, the CDR3 is TGTGCCAGCTCGCGGACAGGAGAAAATTCACCCCTCCACTTT. Translated, it gives CASSRTGENSPLHF.

This clonotype appeared many times. The chain recombines TRBV4-3 with TRBJ2-2, with D perhaps matching TRBD2 (6 bases). The germline gives CDR1 LGHNA, CDR2 YSLEER. Trimming stripped 4 bases from V and 5 bases from J, with 17 bases between. The CDR3 has 16 residues. The CDR3 DNA follows: TGCGCCAGCAGCCTAATCCTCGGGAGTCCAACCGGGGAGCTGTTTTTT. Residues: CASSLILGSPTGELFF.

Points on this clonotype: The CDR3 does not end in the conserved phenylalanine or tryptophan, so this is likely a read error. V is TRBV11-1 and J is TRBJ1-2; the D is unclear. CDR1 and CDR2 from the germline V gene are SGHAT and FQDESV (reference sequence). The CDR3 extends over 13 amino acids. The DNA for the CDR3 is TGTGCCAGCAGCTTAAGCACTAACTATGTCTACACCTAC. It yields the protein CASSLSTNYVYTY.

This clonotype is a singleton in its sample. One junction end disagrees with the germline gene, perhaps due to a read error. This chain connects TRBV12-3 or TRBV12-4 to TRBJ2-3; 7 bases agree with TRBD1. The CDR3 covers 13 residues. This CDR3 is CVSRDGTADTQYF. CDR3 bases: TGTGTCAGCAGGGACGGGACAGCAGATACGCAGTATTTT.

Note on this clonotype: The DNA is left out, because the CDR3 cannot be placed on it with certainty; the CDR3 is given as TCRdb lists it. The chain recombines TRBV7-8 with TRBJ2-7; the table assigns TRBD1, which was not confirmed against the DNA. Germline values: CDR1 SGHVS, CDR2 FQNEAQ. The CDR3 totals 15 residues, both ends included. Here the CDR3 reads CASSFGPGDSYEQYF.

As regards this clonotype: This clone may be a read error of a much larger clone one base away. The chain is built from TRBV6-1 and TRBJ2-1; TRBD2 aligns across 7 bases. Germline V gene lookup returns CDR1 MNHNS and CDR2 SASEGT. The CDR3 sequence is 15 residues long. The CDR3 sequence is CASSVGTTSNNEQFF. CDR3 coding DNA: TGTGCCAGCAGTGTGGGGACTACCTCCAACAATGAGCAGTTCTTC.

Regarding this clonotype: Germline and junction disagree at one end, which may indicate a read error. The rearrangement uses TRBV12-3 or TRBV12-4 and TRBJ2-7, with D possibly TRBD2 on 6 matching bases. This CDR3 is built from 14 residues. The CDR3 DNA reads TGTGCCAACAGTTTGCATGGAGGGTCCTACGAGCAGTACTTC. This codes for CANSLHGGSYEQYF.

Concerning this clonotype: One base away lies a much larger clone, so this may be a sequencing read error. The CDR3 bases are TGTGTCAGCGGCGCGTTCAGTGAGCAGTTCTTC. Translation gives CVSGAFSEQFF. The rearrangement links TRBV6-1 to TRBJ2-1; TRBD2 is a possible D gene (5 bases). The CDR3 has 11 amino acids. In germline, CDR1 is MNHNS, CDR2 SASEGT.

The chain links TRBV28 to TRBJ1-1; D is possibly TRBD1 (6 bases). The V and J ends lost 10 bases and 4 bases respectively, with 16 bases between them. The CDR3 contains 13 residues. Looked up from germline, CDR1 is MDHEN and CDR2 is SYDVKM. CDR3 protein: CATRVLDSTEAFF. CDR3 sequence (DNA): TGTGCCACCCGAGTTTTGGACAGCACTGAAGCTTTCTTT.

Details on this clonotype: A read error may explain this, as a much larger clone is one base away. V and J are TRBV6-1 and TRBJ1-5; D not certain. CDR1 is MNHNS and CDR2 is SASEGT in the germline V gene. The CDR3 extends over 14 amino acids. The CDR3 DNA reads as TGTACCAGCAACATAGGCGACACTAATCAGCCCCAGCATTTT. Translated, it gives CTSNIGDTNQPQHF.

On this clonotype: This clone may be a read error of a much larger clone one base away. The chain is built from TRBV7-9 and TRBJ2-2; D unresolved. Germline V lookup: CDR1 SEHNR, CDR2 FQNEAQ (reference sequence). CDR3 length equals 13 residues. V was shortened by 3 bases and J by 7 bases, with 9 bases between the two germline ends. The CDR3 loop is CASSLERVGELFF. Here the CDR3 DNA reads TGTGCCAGCAGCTTGGAAAGGGTCGGGGAGCTGTTTTTT.

In its sample, this clonotype was seen many times. The V and J genes are TRBV4-3 and TRBJ2-1; 10 bases map to TRBD2. CDR3 size: 16 residues. Germline V lookup: CDR1 LGHNA, CDR2 YSLEER. The V gene end was trimmed by 6 bases and the J gene end by 9 bases; junction bases not matched to a gene: 14. Here the CDR3 reads CASRHTTSGTKGEQFF. The CDR3 DNA is TGCGCCAGCAGACACACTACTAGCGGGACTAAGGGTGAGCAGTTCTTC.

With regard to this clonotype: This clone may be a read error of a much larger clone one base away. The chain has TRBV6-2 or TRBV6-3 and TRBJ2-4; TRBD1 matches 11 bases. Germline V gives CDR1 MNHEY, CDR2 SVGEGT. This CDR3 region has 16 residues. V was clipped by 2 bases and J by 9 bases; unmatched bases: 9. The CDR3 DNA reads as TGTGCCAGCAGTTACCCCGGGACAGGGGGTTGGAGCATTCAGTACTTC. Translation gives CASSYPGTGGWSIQYF.

The chain links TRBV5-5 to TRBJ2-2; D not resolved. This CDR3 spans 15 amino acids. V shed 4 bases and J shed 6 bases, with 16 bases lying between them. The germline CDR1 and CDR2 sequences are SGHKS and YYEKEE (reference sequence). This chain's CDR3 is CASSQSRLSSGELFF. As DNA, the CDR3 is TGTGCCAGCAGCCAGAGCAGGCTGAGTTCCGGGGAGCTGTTTTTT.

A note on this clonotype: The junction shows a germline mismatch at one end, possibly a read error. This chain joins TRBV29-1 and TRBJ1-2; no definite D call. This CDR3 comprises 11 residues. Per germline, CDR1 SQVTM and CDR2 ANQGSEA. The CDR3 spells CNVDGMGDYTF. CDR3 DNA sequence: TGCAACGTTGACGGGATGGGTGACTACACCTTC.

Concerning this clonotype itself: A much larger clone lies a single base off, so this may be a read error. V gene TRBV4-1 combines with J gene TRBJ1-4, with TRBD1 matching 8 bases. This CDR3 spans 18 amino acids. From germline, CDR1 is MGHRA and CDR2 YSYEKL. The CDR3 region has the DNA TGCGCCAGCAGCCAAGATCCATACAGGGGGTCAACTAATGGAAAACTGTTTTTT. It yields the protein CASSQDPYRGSTNGKLFF.

In the case of this clonotype: Its ends do not fully match the called genes, so a read error is possible. The V gene is TRBV7-9, the J gene TRBJ2-7; 8 bases align to TRBD1. From germline, CDR1 is SEHNR and CDR2 FQNEAQ (reference sequence). CDR3 size: 14 residues. The CDR3 DNA sequence: TGTGCCATCAGCGAAACAGGGGGAGTCGGCGAGCAGTACTTC. This encodes CAISETGGVGEQYF.

Remarks on this clonotype: This clone may be a read error of a much larger clone one base away. The chain combines TRBV11-2 with TRBJ2-5, with no clear D. The CDR3 runs 12 residues. CDR1 SGHAT and CDR2 FQNNGV come from the germline V gene. Trimming pared 4 bases from V and 6 bases from J, leaving 9 bases between. The CDR3: CASSYQSKTQYF. The DNA for the CDR3 is TGTGCCAGCAGCTATCAGTCCAAGACCCAGTACTTC.

Comment on this clonotype: Just one base apart from a much larger clone, this may be a read error. The rearrangement uses TRBV14 and TRBJ2-7; 10 bases are a match to TRBD2. Germline V gene sequence: CDR1 SGHDN, CDR2 FVKESK. The CDR3 consists of 14 residues. In DNA form, the CDR3 reads TGTGGCAGCAGCCAAGCGGGAGGGAGCTACGAGCAGTACTTC. This gives the protein CGSSQAGGSYEQYF.

This clonotype came up many times. The chain links TRBV10-3 to TRBJ2-7; perhaps TRBD1 as D (8 bases). CDR1 and CDR2 (germline): ENHRY, SYGVKD. The V end was cut by 4 bases, the J end by 6 bases, with 22 bases between. The CDR3 loop spans 16 amino acids. The CDR3 DNA follows: TGTGCCATCAGTGGTGGGAGGGACAGGAACTCTGGCGAGCAGTACTTC. Translating gives CAISGGRDRNSGEQYF.

The CDR3 DNA reads TGTGCCAGTAGTAAGGAGGGACTCCCCTACGAGCAGTACTTC. Its protein product is CASSKEGLPYEQYF. The V and J genes are TRBV19 and TRBJ2-7, with a weak D call TRBD2 (6 bases). The germline V gene encodes CDR1 LNHDA and CDR2 SQIVND (reference sequence). The CDR3 consists of 14 residues. With 4 bases removed from V and 2 bases from J, the gap between germline ends came to 12 bases.

A word on this clonotype: At one of its ends the junction is not consistent with the germline gene, which may arise from a read error. The CDR3 spells CASNQNPEPKQYF. In nucleotides, the CDR3 is TGTGCCAGCAACCAAAATCCTGAGCCGAAGCAGTACTTC. The rearrangement uses TRBV4-2 and TRBJ2-7; D is uncertain. The CDR3 loop spans 13 amino acids. Germline V gives CDR1 LGHNA, CDR2 YNFKEQ.

The rearrangement uses TRBV6-5 and TRBJ1-5; the D gene is possibly TRBD1 (6 bases). CDR1 is MNHEY, CDR2 SVGAGI, per germline. V lost 0 bases, J lost 9 bases, and 18 bases lay in between. This CDR3 has 16 residues. The CDR3 sequence: CASSYSWGGNDRPQHF. CDR3 DNA sequence: TGTGCCAGCAGTTACTCTTGGGGGGGCAACGATCGGCCCCAGCATTTT.

A remark on this clonotype: The junction shows a germline mismatch at one end, possibly a read error. V is TRBV4-1 and J is TRBJ2-1, with TRBD2 identical over 8 bases. CDR3 length equals 21 residues. Germline V gene lookup returns CDR1 MGHRA and CDR2 YSYEKL. The CDR3 DNA reads TGCGCCAGTAGCCATATCCCAGGGAACGGGAGGGCAATCCGCTCCTACAATGAGCAGTTCTTC. Its translation: CASSHIPGNGRAIRSYNEQFF.